These 24 T cell receptor beta chains were all obtained from the same sample, sequenced in a study of blood T cell repertoires in COVID-19. Libraries were prepared by immunoSEQ multiplex PCR; TCRdb keeps only in-frame clonotypes and omits some of them. The data hold 55,000 to 70,000 clones, with 82% observed a single time. The specimen sequenced was peripheral blood. These receptors all come from a woman aged 60-75 years with acute or convalescent COVID-19.

The chain links TRBV4-1 to TRBJ1-4, with D maybe TRBD1 (5 bases). V was clipped by 4 bases and J by 4 bases, with 13 bases between them. Germline V gene data show CDR1 as MGHRA and CDR2 as YSYEKL. The CDR3 loop spans 15 amino acids. CDR3 in DNA: TGCGCCAGCAGCCCCCTGGGGCTTGATAATGAAAAACTGTTTTTT. This gives the protein CASSPLGLDNEKLFF.

The CDR3 loop is CAISESWAPPQHF. The CDR3 DNA reads TGTGCCATCAGTGAGTCGTGGGCGCCGCCCCAGCATTTT. The chain carries TRBV10-3 and TRBJ1-5; D uncertain. There are 13 residues in the CDR3. Trimming cost V 0 bases and J 9 bases, with 9 bases left between them. Germline assignment: CDR1 ENHRY and CDR2 SYGVKD.

The chain couples TRBV2 to TRBJ1-6; tentatively, D is TRBD1 (5 bases). This CDR3 comprises 16 residues. V dropped 5 bases and J dropped 6 bases, with 17 bases sitting between them. The germline CDR1 and CDR2 sequences are SNHLY and FYNNEI. The CDR3: CASSSDTGLVNSPLHF. CDR3 coding DNA: TGTGCCAGCAGTTCGGATACAGGCCTAGTTAATTCACCCCTCCACTTT.

The chain recombines TRBV6-1 with TRBJ2-7; D is possibly TRBD1 (6 bases). Per the germline V gene, CDR1 is MNHNS and CDR2 is SASEGT. The V gene lost 1 base and the J gene lost 3 bases, with 13 bases spanning the gap. The CDR3 sequence is 15 residues long. CDR3 nucleotides: TGTGCCAGCAGTGAAGGTGGGACAACAGGCTACGAGCAGTACTTC. Encoded protein: CASSEGGTTGYEQYF.

This chain joins TRBV30 and TRBJ1-6, with 8 bases aligning to TRBD1. V lost 3 bases, J lost 10 bases, and 8 bases stayed unmatched. The germline CDR1 and CDR2 sequences are GTSNPN and SVGIG (reference sequence). The length of the CDR3 is 14 residues. The CDR3 DNA is TGTGCCTGGAGCCGACAGGGGCCGGGATCACCCCTCCACTTT. Residues: CAWSRQGPGSPLHF.

This clone has only one observation. The chain recombines TRBV12-3 or TRBV12-4 with TRBJ2-7; D possibly corresponds to TRBD2 (5 bases). This CDR3 has 13 residues. The ends were cut back, 4 bases at V and 0 bases at J, with 7 bases in the middle. Here the CDR3 reads CASSYGNSYEQYF. The CDR3 nucleotides are TGTGCCAGCAGTTACGGGAACTCCTACGAGCAGTACTTC.

This chain links TRBV3-1 (or the pseudogene TRBV3-2) with TRBJ1-2; D gene ambiguous. Germline CDR1 LGHDT, CDR2 YNNKEL (reference sequence). CDR3 length: 15 residues. V was cut by 2 bases and J by 5 bases, with 15 bases left in between. This CDR3 reads CASSQRIRAGYGYTF. In nucleotides, the CDR3 is TGTGCCAGCAGCCAAAGGATTAGGGCGGGGTATGGCTACACCTTC.

The V gene is TRBV19, the J gene TRBJ2-7, with D perhaps matching TRBD1 (5 bases). CDR3 length equals 15 residues. Germline V gene lookup returns CDR1 LNHDA and CDR2 SQIVND (reference sequence). V lost 1 base and J lost 0, with 10 bases in between. The CDR3 DNA reads TGTGCCAGTAGTATAGGACGTGACAGCTCCTACGAGCAGTACTTC. This codes for CASSIGRDSSYEQYF.

The rearrangement links TRBV6-5 to TRBJ1-1; the D is unclear. CDR1 and CDR2 from the germline V gene are MNHEY and SVGAGI. Trimming shortened V by 6 bases and J by 7 bases, and 18 bases separated the two germline ends. This CDR3 region has 14 residues. DNA of the CDR3: TGTGCCAGCAGGCCCTCCAGCGGTAACGTTGAAGCTTTCTTT. Its translation: CASRPSSGNVEAFF.

The J gene is TRBJ1-5, the V gene TRBV2; D possibly corresponds to TRBD1 (5 bases). Germline V lookup: CDR1 SNHLY, CDR2 FYNNEI. This CDR3 has 13 amino acids. V lost 7 bases to trimming and J lost 6 bases, with 13 bases between them. The CDR3 DNA reads TGTGCCAGCACTCGGGGGTTGGGTCAGCCCCAGCATTTT. The encoded protein is CASTRGLGQPQHF.

This chain connects TRBV29-1 to TRBJ2-1; 8 nucleotides line up with TRBD2. The CDR3 sequence is 16 residues long. The V and J ends lost 7 bases and 0 bases, in that order; junction bases with no gene match: 11. Germline loops: CDR1 SQVTM, CDR2 ANQGSEA. As DNA, the CDR3 is TGCAGCGCGACGCGGGGGGTGGGCTACTCCTACAATGAGCAGTTCTTC. Protein: CSATRGVGYSYNEQFF.

The rearrangement uses TRBV11-3 and TRBJ2-1; 7 bases line up with TRBD1. Germline V gene lookup returns CDR1 SGHNT and CDR2 YENEEA. With 6 bases clipped from V and 9 bases from J, the junction kept 8 bases outside the gene matches. The CDR3 has 13 amino acids. DNA of the CDR3: TGTGCCAGCAGTATACAGGGGCTGGGTGAGCAGTTCTTC. It translates to CASSIQGLGEQFF.

The rearrangement joins TRBV5-6 to TRBJ1-1; 7 nucleotides agree with TRBD1. This CDR3 is built from 15 residues. Per germline, CDR1 SGHDT and CDR2 YYEEEE. V gave up 3 bases and J gave up 1 base; unmatched junction bases: 6. CDR3 nucleotide sequence: TGTGCCAGCAGCTCAGCGGGGGACAGGAACACTGAAGCTTTCTTT. The encoded protein is CASSSAGDRNTEAFF. Full variable domain (outside the CDR3, taken from reference TRBV5-6 and TRBJ1-1): DAGVTQSPTHLIKTRGQQVTLRCSPKSGHDTVSWYQQALGQGPQFIFQYYEEEERQRGNFPDRFSGHQFPNYSSELNVNALLLGDSALYLCASSSAGDRNTEAFFGQGTRLTVV.

The chain carries TRBV2 and TRBJ2-2; TRBD2 is a possible D gene (6 bases). Trimming removed 4 bases at V and 4 bases at J, with 10 bases between. Germline lookup yields CDR1 SNHLY and CDR2 FYNNEI. The CDR3 sequence is 14 residues long. The CDR3 DNA sequence: TGTGCCAGCAGTGCAGAGCGGGCCACCGGGGAGCTGTTTTTT. It is translated as CASSAERATGELFF.

The chain recombines TRBV6-5 with TRBJ2-7, with 7 bases fitting TRBD1. Unmatched junction bases numbered 4, after V lost 5 bases and J lost 0 bases. The CDR3 runs 14 residues. Germline-derived CDR1 and CDR2 are MNHEY and SVGAGI. CDR3 residues: CASSPRTGSYEQYF. DNA of the CDR3: TGTGCCAGCAGTCCCCGGACAGGCTCCTACGAGCAGTACTTC.

This rearrangement joins TRBV5-1 to TRBJ1-1, with 10 bases lining up with TRBD1. The V segment lost 0 bases and the J segment 1 base; nucleotides outside the gene matches: 3. The CDR3 consists of 16 residues. Looked up from germline, CDR1 is SGHRS and CDR2 is YFSETQ. CDR3 residues: CASSLGQGARNTEAFF. CDR3 nucleotide sequence: TGCGCCAGCAGCTTGGGACAGGGGGCGAGGAACACTGAAGCTTTCTTT.

This clone came up a few times. The chain couples TRBV18 to TRBJ1-1; a weak D match, TRBD1 (6 bases). V dropped 3 bases and J dropped 3 bases, with 11 bases sitting between them. The CDR3 is made up of 14 amino acids. Germline V gene sequence: CDR1 KGHSH, CDR2 LQKENI. CDR3 loop: CASSPTGLYTEAFF. CDR3 DNA sequence: TGTGCCAGCTCACCCACAGGGTTATACACTGAAGCTTTCTTT.

The DNA of the CDR3 is TGTGCCATCGGGGGCGCTGGAGGCTACACCTTC. Translating gives CAIGGAGGYTF. The chain is built from TRBV10-3 and TRBJ1-2; D is possibly TRBD1 (6 bases). Germline V CDR1 and CDR2: ENHRY, SYGVKD. The CDR3 covers 11 residues. V lost 8 bases to trimming and J lost 8 bases, with 12 bases between them.

The chain joins TRBV7-2 to TRBJ2-4; 10 positions match TRBD2. Trimming cost V 1 base and J 2 bases; bases outside gene matches: 5. This CDR3 spans 17 amino acids. From germline, CDR1 is SGHTA and CDR2 FQGNSA. For the CDR3, the DNA is TGTGCCAGCAGCTTAGACAGCGGGGGGGCCCCCAAAAACATTCAGTACTTC. Residues: CASSLDSGGAPKNIQYF.

A few counts support this clone. The chain couples TRBV2 to TRBJ1-5; 7 positions match TRBD1. The germline V gene encodes CDR1 SNHLY and CDR2 FYNNEI. The CDR3 loop spans 14 amino acids. Trimming removed 8 bases from V and 1 base from J; junction bases left unmatched: 5. The CDR3 region has the DNA TGTGCCAGCCTCCTGGGACAGAGCAATCAGCCCCAGCATTTT. It specifies CASLLGQSNQPQHF.

This chain links TRBV7-2 with TRBJ2-3, with 10 positions matching TRBD2. Germline CDR1 is SGHTA and CDR2 is FQGNSA. With 8 bases clipped from V and 0 bases from J, the junction kept 2 bases outside the gene matches. This CDR3 has 14 amino acids. CDR3 nucleotide sequence: TGTGCCAGCCCAGCGGGGGGGAGCACAGATACGCAGTATTTT. Encoded protein: CASPAGGSTDTQYF. Variable domain in full (rest from reference TRBV7-2 and TRBJ2-3): GAGVSQSPSNKVTEKGKDVELRCDPISGHTALYWYRQSLGQGLEFLIYFQGNSAPDKSGLPSDRFSAERTGGSVSTLTIQRTQQEDSAVYLCASPAGGSTDTQYFGPGTRLTVL.

The chain is built from TRBV9 and TRBJ1-4, with D unresolved. The CDR3 length is 13 residues. Germline V lookup: CDR1 SGDLS, CDR2 YYNGEE. V lost 2 bases, J lost 7 bases, and 9 bases lay in between. The DNA of the CDR3 is TGTGCCAGCAGCGTTTCCCCCTCTGAAAAACTGTTTTTT. Amino acid sequence: CASSVSPSEKLFF.

The chain links TRBV7-2 to TRBJ2-7; D is unresolved. The V gene's germline CDR1 is SGHTA and CDR2 FQGNSA. The ends were cut back, 5 bases at V and 2 bases at J, with 10 bases in the middle. The CDR3 contains 13 residues. Here the CDR3 DNA reads TGTGCCAGCAGCGATATTCACACCTACGAGCAGTACTTC. This translates into CASSDIHTYEQYF.

The CDR3 DNA reads TGTGCCAGCTCACCAAGGCAGGGGTTCGACGAGCAGTACTTC. It translates to CASSPRQGFDEQYF. The V gene is TRBV18, the J gene TRBJ2-7; D may be TRBD1 (6 bases). The CDR3 consists of 14 residues. CDR1 and CDR2 (germline): KGHSH, LQKENI. V lost 2 bases, J lost 5 bases, and 13 bases lay in between.